This T cell receptor beta chain was documented in a study of T cells in Graves' hyperthyroidism and ophthalmopathy. Trimming at V came to 2 bases and at J to 7 bases, leaving 4 bases not matched to a gene. The germline CDR1 and CDR2 sequences are SGHRS and YFSETQ. This CDR3 contains 14 residues. TCR beta CDR3 sequences were amplified from RNA transcripts. The TCR CDR3 first-round RT-PCR relied on the HTBI primer set. TCRdb re-derived calls from the multiplex PCR reads in MiXCR, one entry per CDR3 protein. The data contain approximately 400,000 distinct CDR3 sequences, 15% of them singletons. Sequenced sample: blood. This chain joins TRBV5-1 and TRBJ2-1, with TRBD1 identical over 9 bases. The origin of this receptor is a woman aged 25 to 39 with Graves' hyperthyroidism. The CDR3 sequence is CASSLGQGLNEQFF. In DNA form, the CDR3 reads TGCGCCAGCAGCTTAGGACAGGGGTTAAATGAGCAGTTCTTC.